This T cell receptor beta chain is drawn from a study of shared clonotypes between healthy human individuals. In the study overall: A couple of female and three male donors aged 18 to 49 were enrolled.

Donors were Caucasian adults residing in Nashville, Tennessee, USA. The CDR3 has 14 amino acids. Germline-derived CDR1 and CDR2 are KGHSH and LQKENI. V lost 3 bases, J lost 2 bases, and 10 bases lay in between. Samples underwent the assay at deep level. Profiling relied on immunoSEQ multiplex PCR, and the TCRdb table lists in-frame clones only, not all of them. The data contain about 2.5 million clones, approximately 90% of them seen just once; the ten biggest clones take up roughly 0.34%. With regard to this clone: Distinct nucleotide sequences in the sample also encode this CDR3.

Sequencing was performed on naive CD4+ T cells from PBMCs. The subset denotes: CD45RA+ positively selected. The chain recombines TRBV18 with TRBJ2-5; D is perhaps TRBD2 (5 bases). The receptor was derived from a man between 18 and 29 years old in good health. Some clones in this sample may be carry-over from other donors' samples. CDR3 residues: CASSPPRGQETQYF. CDR3 nucleotide sequence: TGTGCCAGCTCACCGCCCCGGGGACAAGAGACCCAGTACTTC.